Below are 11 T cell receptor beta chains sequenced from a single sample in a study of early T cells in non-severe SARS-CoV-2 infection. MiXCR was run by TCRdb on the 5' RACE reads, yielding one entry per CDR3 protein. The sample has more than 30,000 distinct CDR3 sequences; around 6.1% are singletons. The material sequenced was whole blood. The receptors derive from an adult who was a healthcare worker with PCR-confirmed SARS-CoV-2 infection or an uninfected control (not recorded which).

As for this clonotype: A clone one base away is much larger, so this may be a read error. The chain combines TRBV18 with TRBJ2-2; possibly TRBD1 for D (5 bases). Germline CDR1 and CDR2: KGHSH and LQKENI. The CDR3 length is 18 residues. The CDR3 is CVSSPPGRQHMNTGELFF. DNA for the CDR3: TGTGTCAGCTCACCACCCGGCCGACAGCACATGAACACCGGGGAGCTGTTTTTT.

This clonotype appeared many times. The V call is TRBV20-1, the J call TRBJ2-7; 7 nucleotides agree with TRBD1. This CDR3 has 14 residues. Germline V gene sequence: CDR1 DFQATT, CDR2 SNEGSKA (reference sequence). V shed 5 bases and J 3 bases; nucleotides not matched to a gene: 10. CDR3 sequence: CSAGPSRDSYEQYF. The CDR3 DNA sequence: TGCAGTGCTGGACCAAGCCGGGACAGCTACGAGCAGTACTTC.

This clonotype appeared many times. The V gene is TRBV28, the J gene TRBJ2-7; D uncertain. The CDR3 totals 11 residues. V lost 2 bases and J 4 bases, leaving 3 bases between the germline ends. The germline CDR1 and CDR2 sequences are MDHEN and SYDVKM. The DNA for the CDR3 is TGTGCCAGCAGTTTACGGTACGAGCAGTACTTC. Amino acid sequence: CASSLRYEQYF.

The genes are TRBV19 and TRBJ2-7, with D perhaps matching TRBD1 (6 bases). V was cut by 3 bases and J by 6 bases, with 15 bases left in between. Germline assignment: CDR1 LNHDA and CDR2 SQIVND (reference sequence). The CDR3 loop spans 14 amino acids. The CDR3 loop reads CASSIPGQLAEQYF. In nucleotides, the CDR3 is TGTGCCAGTAGTATCCCGGGACAATTGGCCGAGCAGTACTTC.

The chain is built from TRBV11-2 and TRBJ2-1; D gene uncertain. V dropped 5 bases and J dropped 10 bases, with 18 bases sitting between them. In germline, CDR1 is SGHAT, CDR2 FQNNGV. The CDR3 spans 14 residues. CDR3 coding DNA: TGTGCCAGCAGCCCAAGAAGGGTGTCTCTAGAGCAGTTCTTC. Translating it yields CASSPRRVSLEQFF.

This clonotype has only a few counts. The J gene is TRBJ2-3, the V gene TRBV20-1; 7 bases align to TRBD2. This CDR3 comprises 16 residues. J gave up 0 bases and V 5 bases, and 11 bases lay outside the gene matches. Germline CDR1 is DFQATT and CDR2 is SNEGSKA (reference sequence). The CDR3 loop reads CSAGYSGRPSTDTQYF. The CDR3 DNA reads TGCAGTGCTGGATATAGCGGGCGTCCTAGCACAGATACGCAGTATTTT.

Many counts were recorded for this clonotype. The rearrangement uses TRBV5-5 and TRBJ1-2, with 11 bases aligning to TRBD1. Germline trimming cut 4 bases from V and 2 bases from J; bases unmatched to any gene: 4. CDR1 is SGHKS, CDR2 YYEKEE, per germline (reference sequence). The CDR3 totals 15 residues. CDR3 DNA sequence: TGTGCCAGCAGCACAGGGACAGGGGGAAACTATGGCTACACCTTC. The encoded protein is CASSTGTGGNYGYTF.

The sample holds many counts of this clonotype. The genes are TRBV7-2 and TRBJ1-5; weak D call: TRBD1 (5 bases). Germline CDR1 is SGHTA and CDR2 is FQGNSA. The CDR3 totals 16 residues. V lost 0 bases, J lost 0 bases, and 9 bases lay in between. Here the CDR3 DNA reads TGTGCCAGCAGCTTAGCAGGGACGTATAGCAATCAGCCCCAGCATTTT. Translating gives CASSLAGTYSNQPQHF. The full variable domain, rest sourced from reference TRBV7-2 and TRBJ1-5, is GAGVSQSPSNKVTEKGKDVELRCDPISGHTALYWYRQSLGQGLEFLIYFQGNSAPDKSGLPSDRFSAERTGGSVSTLTIQRTQQEDSAVYLCASSLAGTYSNQPQHFGDGTRLSIL.

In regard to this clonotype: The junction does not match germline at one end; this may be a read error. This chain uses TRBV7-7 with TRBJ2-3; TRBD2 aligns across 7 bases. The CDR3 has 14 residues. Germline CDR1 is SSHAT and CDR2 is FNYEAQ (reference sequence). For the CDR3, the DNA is TGTGCTAGCAGCTTATCCGGGGGGTCAGATACGCAGTATTTT. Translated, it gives CASSLSGGSDTQYF.

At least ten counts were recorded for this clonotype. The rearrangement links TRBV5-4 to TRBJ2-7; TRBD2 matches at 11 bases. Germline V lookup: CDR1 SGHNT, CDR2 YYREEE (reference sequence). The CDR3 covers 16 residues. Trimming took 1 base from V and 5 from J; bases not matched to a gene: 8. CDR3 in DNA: TGTGCCAGCAGCTTGCACCTTGGGGGACTAGCGGACGAGCAGTACTTC. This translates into CASSLHLGGLADEQYF.

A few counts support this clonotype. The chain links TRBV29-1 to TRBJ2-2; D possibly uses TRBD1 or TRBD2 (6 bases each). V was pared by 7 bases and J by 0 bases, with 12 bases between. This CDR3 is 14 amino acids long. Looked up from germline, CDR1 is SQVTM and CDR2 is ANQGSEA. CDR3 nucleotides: TGCAGCGCCGCGGGACATTCGAACACCGGGGAGCTGTTTTTT. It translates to CSAAGHSNTGELFF.